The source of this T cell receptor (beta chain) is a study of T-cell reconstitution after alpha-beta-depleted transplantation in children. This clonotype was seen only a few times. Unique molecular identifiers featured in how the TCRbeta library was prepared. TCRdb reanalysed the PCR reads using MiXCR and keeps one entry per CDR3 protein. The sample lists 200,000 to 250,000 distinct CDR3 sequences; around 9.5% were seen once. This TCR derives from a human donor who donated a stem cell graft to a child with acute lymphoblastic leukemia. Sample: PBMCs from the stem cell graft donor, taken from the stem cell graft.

CDR3: CASSSGTSYSYEQYF. As DNA, the CDR3 is TGTGCCAGCAGCTCGGGGACGTCTTACTCCTACGAGCAGTACTTC. The chain carries TRBV5-6 and TRBJ2-7, with D perhaps assigned TRBD1 or TRBD2 (5 bases each). The V and J ends lost 3 bases and 0 bases respectively, with 13 bases between them. Per the germline V gene, CDR1 is SGHDT and CDR2 is YYEEEE. The CDR3 loop spans 15 amino acids.